The 30 T cell receptor beta chains below all came from one sample that was sequenced in a study of T cells in Graves' hyperthyroidism and ophthalmopathy. It was RNA transcripts that yielded the amplified TCR beta CDR3 regions. The primer set for the first-round RT-PCR of the TCR CDR3 was HTBI. A single record per CDR3 protein comes from TCRdb applying MiXCR to the multiplex PCR reads. The sample contains nearly 250,000 distinct CDR3 sequences, 16% of which appear only once. The material sequenced was blood. The receptors were gathered from a woman under 30 with Graves' ophthalmopathy.

This clonotype was recorded many times. The chain joins TRBV5-5 to TRBJ1-1; D possibly corresponds to TRBD1 (6 bases). Deletions cut 2 bases from V and 11 bases from J, with 10 bases between. Germline loops: CDR1 SGHKS, CDR2 YYEKEE (reference sequence). The length of the CDR3 is 11 residues. DNA of the CDR3: TGTGCCAGCAGCTTTAGGGGGGATGCTTTCTTT. Translated: CASSFRGDAFF.

Turning to this clonotype: A much larger clone lies a single base off, so this may be a read error. This chain connects TRBV13 to TRBJ1-1; D gene ambiguous. V was shortened by 8 bases and J by 1 base, with 11 bases between the two germline ends. This CDR3 has 13 residues. CDR1 and CDR2 from the germline V gene are PRHDT and FYEKMQ (reference sequence). The CDR3 region is CASGSGGNTEAFF. CDR3 DNA sequence: TGTGCCAGCGGCTCGGGAGGGAACACTGAAGCTTTCTTT.

The sample holds many counts of this clonotype. DNA for the CDR3: TGTGCCAGCTCACCGACGGCAGGGGCGAGCAATCAGCCCCAGCATTTT. This codes for CASSPTAGASNQPQHF. The rearrangement uses TRBV18 and TRBJ1-5; a weak D match, TRBD1 (6 bases). This CDR3 region has 16 residues. CDR1 is KGHSH and CDR2 is LQKENI in the germline V gene. With 3 bases removed from V and 1 base from J, the gap between germline ends came to 13 bases.

This clonotype was detected ten times or more. This chain uses TRBV7-2 with TRBJ2-7; D uncertain. The V and J ends lost 5 bases and 0 bases respectively, with 8 bases between them. The CDR3 covers 13 residues. Looked up from germline, CDR1 is SGHTA and CDR2 is FQGNSA. In nucleotides, the CDR3 is TGTGCCAGCAGCACAGCGCCCTCCTACGAGCAGTACTTC. Translated, it gives CASSTAPSYEQYF.

This clonotype was found many times. A much larger clonotype is one base distant, so this may be a read error. CDR3: CASSQVGDTEAFF. The DNA of the CDR3 is TGTGCCAGCAGCCAAGTGGGGGACACTGAAGCTTTCTTT. This chain connects TRBV6-1 to TRBJ1-1; TRBD1 might be the D (5 bases). Germline-derived CDR1 and CDR2 are MNHNS and SASEGT. Trimming stripped 6 bases from V and 3 bases from J, with 11 bases between. The CDR3 is made up of 13 amino acids.

The sample holds many counts of this clonotype. The V call is TRBV7-9, the J call TRBJ2-1; D not resolved. The germline V gene has CDR1 SEHNR and CDR2 FQNEAQ (reference sequence). The V end was cut by 4 bases, the J end by 6 bases, with 13 bases between. This CDR3 is built from 14 residues. The CDR3 nucleotides read TGTGCCAGCAGCTCACCGGACGATCCCAATGAGCAGTTCTTC. Translation gives CASSSPDDPNEQFF.

This clonotype showed up many times. The CDR3 region has the DNA TGCGCCAGCAGCTTCCCCGGGACTAGCGGGGGGCCATACTCCTACGAGCAGTACTTC. It specifies CASSFPGTSGGPYSYEQYF. The chain employs TRBV5-1 and TRBJ2-7; 15 bases match TRBD2. V was clipped by 2 bases and J by 0 bases; unmatched bases: 9. The CDR3 sequence is 19 residues long. CDR1 is SGHRS and CDR2 is YFSETQ in the germline V gene.

This clonotype was picked up one time. V is TRBV7-2 and J is TRBJ1-3; D is unclear. From germline, CDR1 is SGHTA and CDR2 FQGNSA. This CDR3 is built from 17 residues. Trimming left V 2 bases short and J 0 bases short, with 14 bases between. The CDR3 reads CASSLFEGTNSGNTIYF. The CDR3 nucleotides are TGTGCCAGCAGCTTATTCGAGGGAACAAACTCTGGAAACACCATATATTTT. Using reference TRBV7-2 and TRBJ1-3 for the parts outside the CDR3, the full variable domain is GAGVSQSPSNKVTEKGKDVELRCDPISGHTALYWYRQSLGQGLEFLIYFQGNSAPDKSGLPSDRFSAERTGGSVSTLTIQRTQQEDSAVYLCASSLFEGTNSGNTIYFGEGSWLTVV.

This clonotype has at least ten counts. The V and J genes are TRBV30 and TRBJ1-4; tentative D call: TRBD1 (5 bases). The CDR3 is made up of 14 amino acids. From germline, CDR1 is GTSNPN and CDR2 SVGIG (reference sequence). V was trimmed by 0 bases and J by 5 bases, leaving 10 bases between them. The CDR3 loop is CAWSVGHGNEKLFF. The CDR3 DNA reads TGTGCCTGGAGTGTCGGACATGGAAATGAAAAACTGTTTTTT.

This clonotype was counted ten times or more. The V gene is TRBV12-3 or TRBV12-4, the J gene TRBJ2-1; 9 positions match TRBD2. Trimming took 1 base from V and 4 from J; bases not matched to a gene: 2. CDR3 length: 15 amino acids. The CDR3: CASSLGREGYNEQFF. In DNA form, the CDR3 reads TGTGCCAGCAGTTTAGGGCGGGAGGGGTACAATGAGCAGTTCTTC.

This rearrangement joins TRBV28 to TRBJ1-5, with D possibly TRBD1 on 5 matching bases. The V end lost 3 bases, the J end lost 3 bases, and 12 bases lay between the germline ends. This CDR3 is built from 15 residues. Germline V lookup: CDR1 MDHEN, CDR2 SYDVKM. CDR3: CASSFREGFNQPQHF. The CDR3 DNA reads as TGTGCCAGCAGTTTCAGGGAGGGGTTCAATCAGCCCCAGCATTTT.

This clonotype was recorded at least ten times. This sequence joins TRBV28 and TRBJ1-5; D may be TRBD1 (5 bases). This CDR3 has 15 residues. V was trimmed by 6 bases and J by 3 bases, leaving 15 bases between them. In germline, CDR1 is MDHEN, CDR2 SYDVKM. CDR3 sequence: CASSSYGDYNQPQHF. The DNA for the CDR3 is TGTGCCAGCAGCTCCTATGGGGACTACAATCAGCCCCAGCATTTT.

This clonotype was counted at least ten times. The chain recombines TRBV12-3 or TRBV12-4 with TRBJ1-5; the D is unclear. The CDR3 spans 13 residues. V shed 5 bases and J shed 6 bases, with 11 bases lying between them. DNA for the CDR3: TGTGCCAGCAGTCCAGCCCGCGGTCAGCCCCAGCATTTT. This gives the protein CASSPARGQPQHF.

This clonotype was counted at least ten times. CDR3 DNA sequence: TGTGCCAGCAGCCAAGGGACCTACGAGCAGTACTTC. Translation: CASSQGTYEQYF. The chain is built from TRBV3-1 and TRBJ2-7; D remains unclear. The CDR3 runs 12 residues. Germline CDR1 is LGHDT and CDR2 is YNNKEL (reference sequence). The ends were cut back, 1 base at V and 2 bases at J, with 3 bases in the middle.

This clonotype was counted at least ten times. The J gene is TRBJ2-1, the V gene TRBV28, with D possibly called TRBD1 or TRBD2 (5 bases each). Trimming took 4 bases from V and 3 from J, leaving 7 bases between them. This CDR3 has 13 residues. Germline V CDR1 and CDR2: MDHEN, SYDVKM. The CDR3 region has the DNA TGTGCCAGCAGTTGGGGGAACTACAATGAGCAGTTCTTC. Protein: CASSWGNYNEQFF.

This clonotype was picked up many times. This chain uses TRBV9 with TRBJ1-1, with 7 positions matching TRBD1. J was trimmed by 3 bases and V by 4 bases; bases with no gene match: 9. The CDR3 sequence is 15 residues long. Germline V gives CDR1 SGDLS, CDR2 YYNGEE. CDR3 sequence (DNA): TGTGCCAGCAGCTATGGGGGGACAGTAGACACTGAAGCTTTCTTT. This codes for CASSYGGTVDTEAFF.

This clonotype has ten or more counts. The chain joins TRBV7-2 to TRBJ1-6; D perhaps matches TRBD1 (5 bases). CDR1 SGHTA and CDR2 FQGNSA come from the germline V gene. The CDR3 is 13 residues long. Trimming stripped 3 bases from V and 10 bases from J, with 10 bases between. CDR3 nucleotide sequence: TGTGCCAGCAGCTTTTGGGGGGGGTCACCCCTCCACTTT. Protein: CASSFWGGSPLHF.

As DNA, the CDR3 is TGTGCCAGTAGTATAGTCTTTTTGGAGGGGTTCTACAATGAGCAGTTCTTC. It encodes CASSIVFLEGFYNEQFF. This sequence joins TRBV19 and TRBJ2-1; D is perhaps TRBD2 (6 bases). Trimming left V 1 base short and J 3 bases short, with 16 bases between. Germline lookup yields CDR1 LNHDA and CDR2 SQIVND (reference sequence). This CDR3 is 17 amino acids long.

This clonotype was found many times. The rearrangement joins TRBV30 to TRBJ2-1; weak D call: TRBD2 (7 bases). Trimming stripped 5 bases from V and 1 base from J, with 18 bases between. The CDR3 length is 16 residues. The germline V gene has CDR1 GTSNPN and CDR2 SVGIG (reference sequence). CDR3 residues: CAWVGAGAQSYNEQFF. In nucleotides, the CDR3 is TGTGCCTGGGTGGGGGCGGGAGCTCAATCCTACAATGAGCAGTTCTTC. Based on the CDR3 plus reference TRBV30 and TRBJ2-1, the full variable domain is SQTIHQWPATLVQPVGSPLSLECTVEGTSNPNLYWYRQAAGRGLQLLFYSVGIGQISSEVPQNLSASRPQDRQFILSSKKLLLSDSGFYLCAWVGAGAQSYNEQFFGPGTRLTVL.

There are many counts of this clonotype. This rearrangement joins TRBV2 to TRBJ2-7; a weak D match, TRBD1 (6 bases). The CDR3 is 14 residues long. Germline V CDR1 and CDR2: SNHLY, FYNNEI. V was trimmed by 6 bases and J by 1 base, leaving 13 bases between them. The CDR3 is CASRRMGASYEQYF. The CDR3 DNA reads as TGTGCCAGCAGGAGGATGGGGGCGTCCTACGAGCAGTACTTC.

This clonotype turned up a few times. In DNA form, the CDR3 reads TGCAGCGCTTCAACGGGACTTAAGCGAGAGACCCAGTACTTC. It translates to CSASTGLKRETQYF. This sequence joins TRBV29-1 and TRBJ2-5; D may be TRBD2 (6 bases). CDR3 size: 14 residues. CDR1 and CDR2 from the germline V gene are SQVTM and ANQGSEA. V was clipped by 7 bases and J by 4 bases, with 19 bases between them.

This clonotype was seen repeatedly, ten times or more. This chain uses TRBV6-1 with TRBJ2-3; 7 bases match TRBD2. CDR3 length: 14 residues. J was trimmed by 1 base and V by 6 bases; bases with no gene match: 4. Germline-derived CDR1 and CDR2 are MNHNS and SASEGT. CDR3 protein: CASRGGVGTDTQYF. In nucleotides, the CDR3 is TGTGCCAGCAGGGGGGGGGTCGGCACAGATACGCAGTATTTT.

This clonotype was recorded many times. This chain joins TRBV3-1 and TRBJ2-6, with 8 bases aligning to TRBD1. The trim removed 3 bases at V and 0 bases at J, leaving 4 bases unmatched. This CDR3 spans 17 amino acids. Germline CDR1 and CDR2: LGHDT and YNNKEL (reference sequence). The chain's CDR3 is CASSHGDRGSGANVLTF. The CDR3 coding sequence is TGTGCCAGCAGCCATGGAGACAGGGGCTCTGGGGCCAACGTCCTGACTTTC.

This clonotype was found many times. This chain joins TRBV20-1 and TRBJ2-1; D unclear. V lost 1 base and J lost 5, with 15 bases in between. Germline V gene sequence: CDR1 DFQATT, CDR2 SNEGSKA (reference sequence). The CDR3 covers 15 residues. CDR3 protein: CSARVQVRWDNEQFF. The CDR3 DNA is TGCAGTGCTAGAGTTCAGGTTAGGTGGGACAATGAGCAGTTCTTC.

This clonotype was seen repeatedly, ten times or more. The rearrangement uses TRBV20-1 and TRBJ1-1, with D perhaps TRBD1 (6 bases). The length of the CDR3 is 15 residues. V lost 3 bases and J lost 1, with 15 bases in between. Germline V gene data show CDR1 as DFQATT and CDR2 as SNEGSKA (reference sequence). The DNA of the CDR3 is TGCAGTGCTAGTACCCCCGGGACAAAGAACACTGAAGCTTTCTTT. Its translation is CSASTPGTKNTEAFF.

This clonotype was seen many times. The chain joins TRBV10-3 to TRBJ2-3, with TRBD2 matching over 8 bases. V shed 6 bases, J shed 2 bases, and the junction held 1 base outside the gene matches. CDR3 length: 13 residues. Germline assignment: CDR1 ENHRY and CDR2 SYGVKD. The CDR3 sequence: CAIRREVTDTQYF. CDR3 nucleotides: TGTGCCATCAGGCGGGAGGTCACAGATACGCAGTATTTT.

This clonotype was recorded at least ten times. This chain joins TRBV6-1 and TRBJ1-4; no firm D call. Per germline, CDR1 MNHNS and CDR2 SASEGT. The CDR3 covers 15 residues. Trimming took off 6 bases at V and 3 bases at J, with 14 bases between the two ends. The CDR3 DNA reads as TGTGCCAGCAGACATCCGCTAGAGGCTAATGAAAAACTGTTTTTT. Translation gives CASRHPLEANEKLFF.

This clonotype was counted ten times or more. This chain links TRBV20-1 with TRBJ1-1; D is unclear. CDR3 length equals 14 residues. V was pared by 0 bases and J by 3 bases, with 11 bases between. The germline CDR1 and CDR2 sequences are DFQATT and SNEGSKA (reference sequence). This chain's CDR3 is CSARDRQIYTEAFF. The CDR3 bases are TGCAGTGCTAGAGATCGGCAGATTTACACTGAAGCTTTCTTT.

The rearrangement uses TRBV28 and TRBJ1-1, with a weak D call TRBD1 (5 bases). CDR1 is MDHEN, CDR2 SYDVKM, per germline. V gave up 4 bases and J gave up 5 bases, with 11 bases separating them. The CDR3 spans 13 residues. CDR3 nucleotides: TGTGCCAGCAGTTCGCCGGGACGGACTGAAGCTTTCTTT. It encodes CASSSPGRTEAFF.

The chain recombines TRBV19 with TRBJ2-3, with D unclear. Germline V CDR1 and CDR2: LNHDA, SQIVND (reference sequence). The CDR3 is 15 amino acids. Trimming removed 1 base from V and 2 bases from J, with 10 bases in between. CDR3 DNA sequence: TGTGCCAGTAGTATAGGTGGCAGAGTCACAGATACGCAGTATTTT. Its protein is CASSIGGRVTDTQYF. Filled out from reference TRBV19 and TRBJ2-3, the complete variable domain reads DGGITQSPKYLFRKEGQNVTLSCEQNLNHDAMYWYRQDPGQGLRLIYYSQIVNDFQKGDIAEGYSVSREKKESFPLTVTSAQKNPTAFYLCASSIGGRVTDTQYFGPGTRLTVL.